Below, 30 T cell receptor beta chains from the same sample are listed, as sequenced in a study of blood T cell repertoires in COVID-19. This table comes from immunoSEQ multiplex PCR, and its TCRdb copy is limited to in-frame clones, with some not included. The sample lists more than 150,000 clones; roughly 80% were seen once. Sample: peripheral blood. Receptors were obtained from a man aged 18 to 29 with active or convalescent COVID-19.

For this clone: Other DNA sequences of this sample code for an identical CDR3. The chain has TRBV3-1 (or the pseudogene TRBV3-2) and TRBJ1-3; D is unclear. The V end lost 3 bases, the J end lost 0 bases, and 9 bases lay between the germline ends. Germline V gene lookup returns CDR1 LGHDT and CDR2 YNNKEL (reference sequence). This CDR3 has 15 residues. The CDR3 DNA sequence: TGTGCCAGCAGCCAGGGTCACAGCTCTGGAAACACCATATATTTT. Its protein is CASSQGHSSGNTIYF.

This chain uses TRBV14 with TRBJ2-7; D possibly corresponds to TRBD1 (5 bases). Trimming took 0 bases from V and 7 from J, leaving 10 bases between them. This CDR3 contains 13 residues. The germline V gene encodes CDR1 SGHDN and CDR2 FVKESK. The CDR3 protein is CASSQESGREQYF. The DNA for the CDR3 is TGTGCCAGCAGCCAAGAGTCAGGGCGAGAGCAGTACTTC.

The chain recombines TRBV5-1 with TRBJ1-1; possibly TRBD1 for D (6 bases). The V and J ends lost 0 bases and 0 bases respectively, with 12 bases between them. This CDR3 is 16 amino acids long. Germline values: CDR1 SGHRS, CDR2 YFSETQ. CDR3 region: CASSLGHRDLNTEAFF. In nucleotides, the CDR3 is TGCGCCAGCAGCTTGGGCCACAGGGACCTGAACACTGAAGCTTTCTTT.

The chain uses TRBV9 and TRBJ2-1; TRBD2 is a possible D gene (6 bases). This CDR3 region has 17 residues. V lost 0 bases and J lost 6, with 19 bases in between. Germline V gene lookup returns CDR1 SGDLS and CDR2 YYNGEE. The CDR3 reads CASSVGAGGTVGNEQFF. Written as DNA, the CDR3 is TGTGCCAGCAGCGTAGGAGCCGGCGGGACGGTTGGCAATGAGCAGTTCTTC.

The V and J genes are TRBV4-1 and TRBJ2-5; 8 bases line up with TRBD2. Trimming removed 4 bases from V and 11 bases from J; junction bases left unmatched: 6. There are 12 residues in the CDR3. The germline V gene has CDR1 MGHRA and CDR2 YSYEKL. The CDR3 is CASSPLAGSQYF. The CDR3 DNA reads TGCGCCAGCAGCCCCTTAGCGGGGTCACAGTACTTC.

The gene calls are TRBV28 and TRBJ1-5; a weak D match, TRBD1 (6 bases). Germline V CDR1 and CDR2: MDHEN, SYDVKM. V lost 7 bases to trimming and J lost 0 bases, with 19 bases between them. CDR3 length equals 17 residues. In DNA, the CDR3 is TGTGCCAGCAATCCGGGACACGTGTATAATAGCAATCAGCCCCAGCATTTT. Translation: CASNPGHVYNSNQPQHF.

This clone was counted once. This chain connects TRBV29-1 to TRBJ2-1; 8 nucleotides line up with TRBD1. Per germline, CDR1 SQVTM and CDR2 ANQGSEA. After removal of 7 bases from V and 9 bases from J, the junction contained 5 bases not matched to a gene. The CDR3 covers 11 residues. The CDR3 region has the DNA TGCAGCGCTCAGGGGGCCAGTGAGCAGTTCTTC. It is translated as CSAQGASEQFF.

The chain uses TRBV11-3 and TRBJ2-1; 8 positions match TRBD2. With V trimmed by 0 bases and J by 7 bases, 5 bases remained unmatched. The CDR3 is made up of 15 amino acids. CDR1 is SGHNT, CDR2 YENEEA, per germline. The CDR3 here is CASSLEGTSINEQFF. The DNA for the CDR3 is TGTGCCAGCAGCTTAGAAGGGACTAGTATAAATGAGCAGTTCTTC.

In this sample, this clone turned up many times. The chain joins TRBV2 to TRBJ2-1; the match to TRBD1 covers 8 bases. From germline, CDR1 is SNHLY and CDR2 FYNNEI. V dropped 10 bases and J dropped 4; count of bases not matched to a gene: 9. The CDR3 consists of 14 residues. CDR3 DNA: TGTGCCACATCGGGACAGGCTATTTACAATGAGCAGTTCTTC. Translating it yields CATSGQAIYNEQFF. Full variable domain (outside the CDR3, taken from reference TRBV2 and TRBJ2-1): EPEVTQTPSHQVTQMGQEVILRCVPISNHLYFYWYRQILGQKVEFLVSFYNNEISEKSEIFDDQFSVERPDGSNFTLKIRSTKLEDSAMYFCATSGQAIYNEQFFGPGTRLTVL.

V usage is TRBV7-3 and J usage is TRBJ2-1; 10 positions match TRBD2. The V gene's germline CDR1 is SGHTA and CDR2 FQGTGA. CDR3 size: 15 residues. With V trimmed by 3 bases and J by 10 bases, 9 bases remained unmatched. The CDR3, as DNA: TGTGCCAGCAGCTTTACGCTAGCGGGAGCGAGCGAGCAGTTCTTC. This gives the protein CASSFTLAGASEQFF.

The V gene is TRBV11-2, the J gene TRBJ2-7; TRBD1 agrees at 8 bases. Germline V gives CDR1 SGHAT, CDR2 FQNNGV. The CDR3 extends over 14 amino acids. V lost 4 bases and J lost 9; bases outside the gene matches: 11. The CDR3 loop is CASSSGAGTGRQYF. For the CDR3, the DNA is TGTGCCAGCAGCTCTGGCGCAGGGACAGGTCGGCAGTACTTC.

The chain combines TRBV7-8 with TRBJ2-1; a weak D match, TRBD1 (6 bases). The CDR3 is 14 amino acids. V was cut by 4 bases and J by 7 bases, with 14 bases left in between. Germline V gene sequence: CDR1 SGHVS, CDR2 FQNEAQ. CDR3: CASSSLQGWNEQFF. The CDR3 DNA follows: TGTGCCAGCAGCTCATTACAGGGATGGAATGAGCAGTTCTTC.

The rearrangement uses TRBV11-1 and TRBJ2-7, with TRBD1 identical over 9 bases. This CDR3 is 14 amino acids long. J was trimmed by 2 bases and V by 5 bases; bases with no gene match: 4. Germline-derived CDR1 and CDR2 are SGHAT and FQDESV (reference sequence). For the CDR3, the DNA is TGTGCCAGCAGCGTTACAGGGGGCCCCTACGAGCAGTACTTC. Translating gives CASSVTGGPYEQYF.

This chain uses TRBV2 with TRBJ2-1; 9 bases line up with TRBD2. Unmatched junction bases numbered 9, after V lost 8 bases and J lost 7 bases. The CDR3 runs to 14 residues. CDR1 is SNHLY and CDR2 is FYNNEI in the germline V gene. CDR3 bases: TGTGCCAGCTCCAGGCGGGAGGGTTTAAATGAGCAGTTCTTC. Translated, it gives CASSRREGLNEQFF. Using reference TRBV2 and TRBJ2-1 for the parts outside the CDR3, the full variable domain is EPEVTQTPSHQVTQMGQEVILRCVPISNHLYFYWYRQILGQKVEFLVSFYNNEISEKSEIFDDQFSVERPDGSNFTLKIRSTKLEDSAMYFCASSRREGLNEQFFGPGTRLTVL.

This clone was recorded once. Here the CDR3 DNA reads TGTGCCAGCAGCCAAGGACTTGGTGAAAAACTGTTTTTT. Protein sequence: CASSQGLGEKLFF. This rearrangement joins TRBV3-1 (or the pseudogene TRBV3-2) to TRBJ1-4; D remains ambiguous. This CDR3 region has 13 residues. V lost 1 base to trimming and J lost 7 bases, with 7 bases between them. CDR1 and CDR2 from the germline V gene are LGHDT and YNNKEL (reference sequence).

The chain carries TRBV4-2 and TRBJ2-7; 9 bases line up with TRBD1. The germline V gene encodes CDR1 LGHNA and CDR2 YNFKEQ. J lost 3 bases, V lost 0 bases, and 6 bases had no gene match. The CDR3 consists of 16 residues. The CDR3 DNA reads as TGTGCCAGCAGCCAAGATGAGGGACAGGGTATCTACGAGCAGTACTTC. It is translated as CASSQDEGQGIYEQYF.

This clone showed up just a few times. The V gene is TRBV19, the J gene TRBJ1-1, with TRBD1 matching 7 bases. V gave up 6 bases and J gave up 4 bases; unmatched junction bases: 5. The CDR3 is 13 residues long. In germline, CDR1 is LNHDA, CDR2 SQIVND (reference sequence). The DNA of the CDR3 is TGTGCCAGTAGCATCAGGGGGGTCACTGAAGCTTTCTTT. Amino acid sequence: CASSIRGVTEAFF.

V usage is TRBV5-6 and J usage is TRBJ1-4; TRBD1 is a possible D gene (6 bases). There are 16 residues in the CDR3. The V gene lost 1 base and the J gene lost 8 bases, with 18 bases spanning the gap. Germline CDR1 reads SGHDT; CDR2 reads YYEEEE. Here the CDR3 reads CASSLFPRGLREKLFF. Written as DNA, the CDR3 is TGTGCCAGCAGCTTGTTCCCCAGGGGATTGAGAGAAAAACTGTTTTTT.

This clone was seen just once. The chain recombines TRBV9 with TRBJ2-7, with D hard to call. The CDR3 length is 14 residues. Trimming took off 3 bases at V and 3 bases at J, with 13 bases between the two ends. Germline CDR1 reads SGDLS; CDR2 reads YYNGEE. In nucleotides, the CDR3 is TGTGCCAGCAGCGCCCCCTGGCGGAACTACGAGCAGTACTTC. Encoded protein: CASSAPWRNYEQYF.

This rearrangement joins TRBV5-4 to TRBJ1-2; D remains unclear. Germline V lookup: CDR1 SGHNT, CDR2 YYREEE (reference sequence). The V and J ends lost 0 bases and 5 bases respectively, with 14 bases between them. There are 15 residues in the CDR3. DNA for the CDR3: TGTGCCAGCAGCTTGGGGACCAGCGGATTTTATGGCTACACCTTC. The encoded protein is CASSLGTSGFYGYTF.

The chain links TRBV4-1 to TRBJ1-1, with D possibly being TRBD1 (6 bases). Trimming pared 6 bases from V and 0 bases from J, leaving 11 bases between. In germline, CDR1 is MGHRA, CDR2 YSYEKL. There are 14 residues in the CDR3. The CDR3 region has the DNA TGCGCCAGCAGGAACAGGGCGGTGAACACTGAAGCTTTCTTT. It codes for CASRNRAVNTEAFF.

CDR3 loop: CASSTTGGRGQPQHF. The CDR3, as DNA: TGTGCCAGCAGCACAACAGGGGGAAGGGGCCAGCCCCAGCATTTT. V usage is TRBV6-5 and J usage is TRBJ1-5; 8 positions match TRBD1. The CDR3 has 15 amino acids. Trimming took 6 bases from V and 7 from J; bases not matched to a gene: 11. From germline, CDR1 is MNHEY and CDR2 SVGAGI.

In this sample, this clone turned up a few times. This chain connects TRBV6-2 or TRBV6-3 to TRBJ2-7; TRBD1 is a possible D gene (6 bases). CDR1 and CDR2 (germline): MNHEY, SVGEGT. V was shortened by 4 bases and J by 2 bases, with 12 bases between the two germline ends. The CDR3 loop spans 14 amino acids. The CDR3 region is CASSFRQDPYEQYF. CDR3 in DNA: TGTGCCAGCAGTTTCAGACAGGACCCCTACGAGCAGTACTTC.

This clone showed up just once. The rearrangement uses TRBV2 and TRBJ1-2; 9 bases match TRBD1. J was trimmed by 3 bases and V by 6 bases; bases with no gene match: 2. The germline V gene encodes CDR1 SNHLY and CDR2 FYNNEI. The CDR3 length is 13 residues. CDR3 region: CASRDRGYYGYTF. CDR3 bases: TGTGCCAGCAGGGACAGGGGTTACTATGGCTACACCTTC.

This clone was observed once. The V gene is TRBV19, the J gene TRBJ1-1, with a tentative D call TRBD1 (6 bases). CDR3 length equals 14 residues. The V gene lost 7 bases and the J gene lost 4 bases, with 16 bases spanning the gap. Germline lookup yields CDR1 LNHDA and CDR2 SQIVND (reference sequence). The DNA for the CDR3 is TGTGCCAGTATCCGGGGGGCGCAGGGCACTGAAGCTTTCTTT. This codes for CASIRGAQGTEAFF.

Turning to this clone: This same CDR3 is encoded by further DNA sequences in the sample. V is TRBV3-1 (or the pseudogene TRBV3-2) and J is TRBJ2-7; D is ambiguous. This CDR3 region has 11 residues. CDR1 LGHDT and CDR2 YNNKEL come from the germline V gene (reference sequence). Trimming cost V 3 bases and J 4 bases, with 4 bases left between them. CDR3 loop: CASSQSYEQYF. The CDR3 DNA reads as TGTGCCAGCAGCCAGAGTTACGAGCAGTACTTC.

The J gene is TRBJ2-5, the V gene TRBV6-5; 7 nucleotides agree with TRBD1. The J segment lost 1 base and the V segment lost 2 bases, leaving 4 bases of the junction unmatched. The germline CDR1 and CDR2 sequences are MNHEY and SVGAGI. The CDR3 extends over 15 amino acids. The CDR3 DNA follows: TGTGCCAGCAGTTACGCGAGGGGGCCCCAAGAGACCCAGTACTTC. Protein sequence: CASSYARGPQETQYF.

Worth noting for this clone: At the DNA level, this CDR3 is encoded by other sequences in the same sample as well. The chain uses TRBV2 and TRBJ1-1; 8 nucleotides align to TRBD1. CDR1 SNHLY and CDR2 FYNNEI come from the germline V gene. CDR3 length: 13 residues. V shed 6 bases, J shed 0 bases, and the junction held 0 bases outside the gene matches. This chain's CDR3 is CASSRGLNTEAFF. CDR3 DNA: TGTGCCAGCAGCAGGGGGCTGAACACTGAAGCTTTCTTT.

CDR3 sequence (DNA): TGTGCCAGCAGCCTAAATAGCGGGGGCCCAACCCGCACAGATACGCAGTATTTT. It encodes CASSLNSGGPTRTDTQYF. J is TRBJ2-3 and V is TRBV3-1 (or the pseudogene TRBV3-2); 9 bases line up with TRBD2. The CDR3 has 18 residues. The J segment lost 1 base and the V segment lost 4 bases, leaving 12 bases of the junction unmatched. Germline CDR1 reads LGHDT; CDR2 reads YNNKEL (reference sequence).

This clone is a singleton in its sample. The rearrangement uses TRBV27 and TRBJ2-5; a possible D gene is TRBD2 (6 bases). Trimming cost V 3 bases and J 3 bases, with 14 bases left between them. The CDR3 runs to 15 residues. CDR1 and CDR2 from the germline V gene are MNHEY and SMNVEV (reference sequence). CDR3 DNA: TGTGCCAGCAGTTTTAGGACTACGAGGGAAGAGACCCAGTACTTC. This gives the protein CASSFRTTREETQYF.